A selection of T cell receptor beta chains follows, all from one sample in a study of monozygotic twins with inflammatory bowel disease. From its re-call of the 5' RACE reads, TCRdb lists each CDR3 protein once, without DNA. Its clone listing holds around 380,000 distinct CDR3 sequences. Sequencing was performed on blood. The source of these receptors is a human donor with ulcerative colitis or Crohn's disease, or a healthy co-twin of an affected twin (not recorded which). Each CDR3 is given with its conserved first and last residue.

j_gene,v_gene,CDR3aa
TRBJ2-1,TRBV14,CASSQTSWYNEQFF
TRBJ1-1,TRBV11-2,CASSLGTRAFF
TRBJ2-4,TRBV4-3,CASSQATTGVRNNIQYF
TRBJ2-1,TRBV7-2,CASSLSGGMYNEQFF
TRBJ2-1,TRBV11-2,CASIAPQSGGVLNEQFF
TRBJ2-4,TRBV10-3,CAISESGSKNIQYF
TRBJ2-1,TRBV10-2,CASSVQTSGGRSSYNEQFF
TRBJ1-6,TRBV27,CASSPRVVPSSYNSPLHF
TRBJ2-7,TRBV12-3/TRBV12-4,CASSRTGLLYEQYF
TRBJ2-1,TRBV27,CASSGQVGEQFF
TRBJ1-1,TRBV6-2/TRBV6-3,CASSFILGVEAFF
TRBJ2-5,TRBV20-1,CSARASEVALSETQYF
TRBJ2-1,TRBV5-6,CTSSPSGPWDEQFF
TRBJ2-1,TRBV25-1,CASSELGLAGGQQFF
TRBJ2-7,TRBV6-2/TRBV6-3,CASSLGLAGGGNEQYF
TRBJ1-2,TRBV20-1,CSASSDRGVHGYTF
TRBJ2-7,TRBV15,CATSRDQGVEQYF
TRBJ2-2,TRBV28,CASSFVAGGYGELFF
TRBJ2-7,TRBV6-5,CASSYSNLLAGVYEQYF
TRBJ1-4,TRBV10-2,CASQGQGAKNEKLFF
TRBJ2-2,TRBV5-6,CASSLNSIITGELFF
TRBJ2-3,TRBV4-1,CASSARGLAETTDTQYF
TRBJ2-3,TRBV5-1,CASSLGGGRGHTDTQYF
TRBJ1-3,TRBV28,CASSSQGQGVSGNTIYF
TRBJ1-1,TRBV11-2,CASSLQGKLTSTEAFF
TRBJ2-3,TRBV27,CASSLSGTRLPDTQYF
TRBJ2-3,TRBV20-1,CSASRLQWTTDTQYF
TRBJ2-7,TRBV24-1,CATSRTSGGKQYF
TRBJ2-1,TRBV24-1,CATSTEDRGPNEQFF
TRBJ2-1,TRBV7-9,CASGRGAYNEQFF
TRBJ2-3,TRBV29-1,CSVALAGGADTQYF
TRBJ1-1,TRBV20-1,CSAKQGAITEAFF
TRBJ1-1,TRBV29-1,CSVPPGQGVEAFF
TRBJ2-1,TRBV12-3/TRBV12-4,CASSRTGTRGSNEQFF
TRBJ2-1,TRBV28,CASSTLAGGLNEQFF
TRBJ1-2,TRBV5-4,CASSAASRVMSYTF
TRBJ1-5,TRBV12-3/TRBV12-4,CASSLGQGHNQPQHF
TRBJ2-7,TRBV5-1,CASSWNMMAGTAEGRLREQYF
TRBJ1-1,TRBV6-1,CASSPLRGQGHTEAFF
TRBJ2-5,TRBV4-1,CASSQWRQETQYF
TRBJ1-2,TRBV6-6,CASSPRVTNYGYTF
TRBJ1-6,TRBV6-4,CASSDFRGSPLHF
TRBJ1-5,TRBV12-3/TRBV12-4,CASTPQGTTQPQHF
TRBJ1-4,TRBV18,CASSPPTGAEKLFF
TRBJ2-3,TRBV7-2,CASSLADTFPGASTDTQYF
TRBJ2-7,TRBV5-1,CASSLTLAPGGEQYF
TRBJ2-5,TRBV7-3,CASSPAGGFQETQYF
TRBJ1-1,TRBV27,CASSTTTGGNTEAFF
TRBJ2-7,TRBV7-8,CASSLRDPGVHYEQYF
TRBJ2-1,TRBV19,CASSIGRGGHNEQFF
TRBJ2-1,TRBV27,CASSLGLAADEQFF
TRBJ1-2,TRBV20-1,CSARIQGPYGYTF
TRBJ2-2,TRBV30,CAWRSGQHLNTGELFF